This TCR beta chain was sequenced during a study of T cells after yellow fever vaccination. Study-level background: It was with CD3, CD45RA, CCR7 and CD95 that the EM, EMRA, CM and Tscm memory subsets were sorted.

This clonotype has more than one count but fewer than ten. Findings of the study overall: High-abundance clonotypes from the bulk population could contaminate FACS-sorted repertoires. Only a minor proportion of clonotypes was detected across both CD4 and CD8 compartments.

MiXCR, applied by TCRdb to the 5' RACE reads, yields one record per CDR3 protein. This sample carries more than 50,000 distinct CDR3 sequences, approximately 5.5% of them seen once, and the ten largest clones take 25% to 40%. Germline CDR1 reads LGHNA; CDR2 reads YSLEER. This CDR3 is 15 amino acids long. V lost 3 bases and J lost 4; bases outside the gene matches: 8. V gene TRBV4-3 combines with J gene TRBJ1-2, with 7 positions matching TRBD1. The receptor was derived from a young man who received the YFV17D yellow fever vaccine. Sequences were derived from PBMCs, either bulk or a sorted T-cell subset (CD4+, CD8+, memory, or dextramer-sorted; not recorded which), sampled on the day of the yellow fever booster vaccination. CDR3 region: CASSHFRDSLYGYTF. Written as DNA, the CDR3 is TGCGCCAGCAGCCACTTTAGGGACAGTCTCTATGGCTACACCTTC.